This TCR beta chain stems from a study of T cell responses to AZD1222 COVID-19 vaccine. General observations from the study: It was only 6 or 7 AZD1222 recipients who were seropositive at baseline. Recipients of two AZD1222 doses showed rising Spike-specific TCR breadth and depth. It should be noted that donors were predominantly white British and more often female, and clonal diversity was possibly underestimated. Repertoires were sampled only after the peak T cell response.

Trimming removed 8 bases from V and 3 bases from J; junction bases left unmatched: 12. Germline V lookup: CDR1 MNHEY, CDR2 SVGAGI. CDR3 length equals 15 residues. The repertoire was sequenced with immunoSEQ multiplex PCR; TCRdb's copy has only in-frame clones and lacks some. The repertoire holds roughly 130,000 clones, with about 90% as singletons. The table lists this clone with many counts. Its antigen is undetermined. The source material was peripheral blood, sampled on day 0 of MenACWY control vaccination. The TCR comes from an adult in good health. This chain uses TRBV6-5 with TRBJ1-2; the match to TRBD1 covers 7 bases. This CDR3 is CASRSGTVIDYGYTF. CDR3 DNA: TGTGCCAGCCGATCCGGGACAGTAATCGACTATGGCTACACCTTC.